These 13 T cell receptor beta chains were sequenced from one sample in a study of T cells after posttransplantation cyclophosphamide (dated by TCRdb to 2016 to 2018). Interpreted using the paper, the treatment or condition label stands for: high-dose cyclophosphamide on days +3 and +4 as single-agent GVHD prophylaxis. Busulfan and fludarabine conditioning, a related or unrelated marrow graft, and cyclophosphamide on days +3 and +4 were given to PTCy patients. The library was generated by the immunoSEQ multiplex PCR assay. What TCRdb holds here is the immuneACCESS table cut down to in-frame rearrangements. Part of the clones is not present; checked against another copy, under half of the missing clones reflect an unresolved V gene, and the others are unexplained. Across this sample there are 8,000 to 9,500 clones, with under 90% seen only once. The ten top clones hold roughly 1.2% of the sample.

The input for sequencing was CD4+ T cells sorted from blood, taken 1404 days after allogeneic stem cell transplant with posttransplant cyclophosphamide. The receptors stem from a female patient aged 50 to 65 who received an allogeneic stem cell transplant from a related donor, was CMV-positive, and had no GVHD. Following transplantation, part of the T cell population may be supplied by the graft donor rather than the patient.

This clone was seen more than once but under ten times. The V and J genes are TRBV7-2 and TRBJ1-2; D is unresolved. Deletions cut 1 base from V and 4 bases from J, with 13 bases between. Germline V gene sequence: CDR1 SGHTA, CDR2 FQGNSA. The CDR3 totals 15 residues. CDR3 bases: TGTGCCAGCAGCTTAGGGTACCAGAGGAGCTATGGCTACACCTTC. Translating gives CASSLGYQRSYGYTF.

This clone occurred once. The chain carries TRBV7-9 and TRBJ2-7; TRBD1 matches 10 bases. The CDR3 runs to 14 residues. The ends lost 5 bases at V and 3 bases at J; junction bases unmatched: 4. Per germline, CDR1 SEHNR and CDR2 FQNEAQ (reference sequence). The CDR3 nucleotides read TGTGCCAGCAGCCGACAGGGGGCCCGCTACGAGCAGTACTTC. It codes for CASSRQGARYEQYF.

The V and J genes are TRBV10-1 and TRBJ2-5, with a weak D call TRBD2 (6 bases). V was clipped by 5 bases and J by 7 bases, with 20 bases between them. Germline V CDR1 and CDR2: WNHNN, SYGVQD (reference sequence). The CDR3 is made up of 15 amino acids. In nucleotides, the CDR3 is TGCGCCAGCAGTCCCTCGGGACTCACCTTGGGGACCCAGTACTTC. It encodes CASSPSGLTLGTQYF.

This clone has only one observation. This chain connects TRBV4-1 to TRBJ2-7, with 9 bases matching TRBD1. This CDR3 spans 17 amino acids. J lost 2 bases, V lost 4 bases, and 12 bases had no gene match. The V gene's germline CDR1 is MGHRA and CDR2 YSYEKL. The CDR3 sequence: CASSLSYTGGLPYEQYF. The DNA for the CDR3 is TGCGCCAGCAGCCTCAGTTATACAGGGGGCTTGCCCTACGAGCAGTACTTC.

The V call is TRBV4-1, the J call TRBJ1-4; D is ambiguous. The germline V gene has CDR1 MGHRA and CDR2 YSYEKL. V lost 0 bases and J 3 bases, leaving 5 bases between the germline ends. The CDR3 consists of 14 residues. CDR3 DNA sequence: TGCGCCAGCAGCCAAGATCATTCTAATGAAAAACTGTTTTTT. This sequence encodes CASSQDHSNEKLFF.

This chain joins TRBV18 and TRBJ1-1, with 9 bases identical to TRBD1. This CDR3 has 14 residues. Germline CDR1 is KGHSH and CDR2 is LQKENI. Trimming cost V 2 bases and J 4 bases; bases outside gene matches: 2. In DNA, the CDR3 is TGTGCCAGCTCACCAGAGGGACAGGGCACTGAAGCTTTCTTT. As protein: CASSPEGQGTEAFF.

The J gene is TRBJ2-2, the V gene TRBV5-5; 9 bases match TRBD1. CDR3 size: 17 residues. Per germline, CDR1 SGHKS and CDR2 YYEKEE (reference sequence). J was trimmed by 2 bases and V by 7 bases; bases with no gene match: 12. CDR3 residues: CASYLPGQGSNTGELFF. The CDR3 DNA sequence: TGTGCCAGCTACCTACCAGGACAGGGGTCTAACACCGGGGAGCTGTTTTTT.

Note on this clone: The same CDR3 can be traced to other DNA sequences in this sample. The J gene is TRBJ1-6, the V gene TRBV5-1; 7 bases are a match to TRBD1. The CDR3 consists of 14 residues. Germline V lookup: CDR1 SGHRS, CDR2 YFSETQ. The trim removed 4 bases at V and 10 bases at J, leaving 8 bases unmatched. CDR3 residues: CASSPGTEGSPLHF. As DNA, the CDR3 is TGCGCCAGCAGCCCAGGGACAGAAGGATCACCCCTCCACTTT.

This chain links TRBV7-3 with TRBJ1-1, with D maybe TRBD1 (6 bases). Trimming left V 5 bases short and J 4 bases short, with 17 bases between. Germline V gene lookup returns CDR1 SGHTA and CDR2 FQGTGA. This CDR3 has 15 residues. The CDR3 sequence: CASSGPGAGRTEAFF. CDR3 coding DNA: TGTGCCAGCAGCGGCCCAGGGGCGGGTCGCACTGAAGCTTTCTTT. Filled out from reference TRBV7-3 and TRBJ1-1, the complete variable domain reads GAGVSQTPSNKVTEKGKYVELRCDPISGHTALYWYRQSLGQGPEFLIYFQGTGAADDSGLPNDRFFAVRPEGSVSTLKIQRTERGDSAVYLCASSGPGAGRTEAFFGQGTRLTVV.

The chain uses TRBV21-1 and TRBJ1-1. TRBV21-1 is marked as a pseudogene. This CDR3 spans 18 amino acids. The CDR3 is CASSKGSLAAGGNTEAFF. The DNA of the CDR3 is TGTGCCAGCAGCAAAGGAAGCCTCGCGGCCGGGGGGAACACTGAAGCTTTCTTT.

The gene calls are TRBV10-3 and TRBJ1-2; 10 bases align to TRBD1. The CDR3 has 16 amino acids. Germline V gives CDR1 ENHRY, CDR2 SYGVKD. Trimming removed 6 bases from V and 7 bases from J; junction bases left unmatched: 14. The CDR3, as DNA: TGTGCCATCAGCCTAAGACAGGGGGCGGGAGGAAGTGGCTACACCTTC. Protein sequence: CAISLRQGAGGSGYTF.

The chain links TRBV5-6 to TRBJ2-5; no definite D call. The CDR3 has 16 residues. The V end lost 0 bases, the J end lost 0 bases, and 12 bases lay between the germline ends. CDR1 is SGHDT, CDR2 YYEEEE, per germline. The CDR3 here is CASSLVGRVNQETQYF. CDR3 sequence (DNA): TGTGCCAGCAGCTTGGTGGGCCGCGTGAACCAAGAGACCCAGTACTTC.

This clone was seen more than once but under ten times. The genes are TRBV30 and TRBJ1-1, with D hard to call. CDR1 GTSNPN and CDR2 SVGIG come from the germline V gene (reference sequence). This CDR3 is built from 14 residues. Deletions cut 5 bases from V and 1 base from J, with 14 bases between. CDR3 DNA sequence: TGTGCCTGGCGAAGTGGACGGGGGAACACTGAAGCTTTCTTT. Residues: CAWRSGRGNTEAFF.